This T cell receptor beta chain stems from a study of cytomegalovirus exposure and HLA in healthy donors. Researchers ran the PCR with 60 Vbeta and 13 Jbeta primers. The data were produced by immunoSEQ multiplex PCR, yet TCRdb's version contains in-frame clones alone and is incomplete. The sample's table shows some 150,000 clones. The V end lost 1 base, the J end lost 9 bases, and 7 bases lay between the germline ends. Germline V gives CDR1 KGHSH, CDR2 LQKENI. The CDR3 length is 12 residues. The sequence was collected from a middle-aged man in good health and CMV-seronegative. V gene TRBV18 combines with J gene TRBJ2-1; D call uncertain. Sequenced sample: PBMCs. CDR3 sequence: CASSPQRSEQFF. Written as DNA, the CDR3 is TGTGCCAGCTCACCACAGAGGAGTGAGCAGTTCTTC.